These 26 T cell receptor beta chains share one sample of origin, sequenced in a study of beta chain features in type 1 diabetes. The investigators reverse transcribed all of the isolated RNA, so they sequenced expressed TCRB transcripts. Clones were read by immunoSEQ multiplex PCR, and TCRdb kept only the in-frame ones, dropping some. The top ten clones hold 1% of a sample with 250,000 to 300,000 clones, around 7.8% of them seen once. Sequenced input: central memory CD4+ T cells from blood. The receptors derive from a woman in her late teens or twenties in good health.

The chain links TRBV7-2 to TRBJ2-2; TRBD2 matches at 7 bases. The CDR3 totals 15 residues. The trim removed 7 bases at V and 4 bases at J, leaving 9 bases unmatched. CDR1 and CDR2 from the germline V gene are SGHTA and FQGNSA. CDR3 region: CASIHRAGVTGELFF. In DNA, the CDR3 is TGTGCCAGCATTCACCGGGCGGGAGTCACCGGGGAGCTGTTTTTT.

This clone was seen only a few times. CDR3 protein: CASSQDRRDSGYTF. The CDR3 nucleotides read TGTGCCAGCAGCCAAGACCGAAGGGATAGTGGCTACACCTTC. J is TRBJ1-2 and V is TRBV4-2, with D hard to call. CDR3 length: 14 residues. The germline V and J ends were trimmed by 0 bases and 7 bases, with 12 bases remaining between them. Germline-derived CDR1 and CDR2 are LGHNA and YNFKEQ.

This clone turned up a few times. This chain joins TRBV19 and TRBJ2-6, with D unclear. The germline V gene has CDR1 LNHDA and CDR2 SQIVND (reference sequence). Trimming stripped 1 base from V and 2 bases from J, with 6 bases between. CDR3 size: 15 residues. This CDR3 is CASSIGRTGANVLTF. For the CDR3, the DNA is TGTGCCAGTAGTATAGGCAGGACTGGGGCCAACGTCCTGACTTTC.

The J gene is TRBJ2-1, the V gene TRBV6-5; 7 bases are a match to TRBD1. J was trimmed by 7 bases and V by 4 bases; bases with no gene match: 7. The CDR3 runs to 14 residues. Germline CDR1 MNHEY, CDR2 SVGAGI. The DNA for the CDR3 is TGTGCCAGCAGTTCGGGACAGAGAAGGAATGAGCAGTTCTTC. This gives the protein CASSSGQRRNEQFF.

This clone was observed a few times. The chain couples TRBV7-9 to TRBJ2-6; D is unclear. This CDR3 has 16 amino acids. Trimming shortened V by 10 bases and J by 0 bases, and 16 bases separated the two germline ends. CDR1 and CDR2 from the germline V gene are SEHNR and FQNEAQ (reference sequence). DNA for the CDR3: TGTGCCACCACCCCATATATTAGCTCTGGGGCCAACGTCCTGACTTTC. Translation: CATTPYISSGANVLTF.

The V gene is TRBV27, the J gene TRBJ2-7, with D maybe TRBD2 (7 bases). There are 14 residues in the CDR3. Germline assignment: CDR1 MNHEY and CDR2 SMNVEV (reference sequence). The ends were cut back, 6 bases at V and 6 bases at J, with 18 bases in the middle. The CDR3 spells CASSSPRGAGEQYF. CDR3 DNA sequence: TGTGCCAGCAGCTCCCCCCGGGGGGCCGGCGAGCAGTACTTC.

The rearrangement joins TRBV7-2 to TRBJ2-5; 12 positions agree with TRBD2. The trim removed 5 bases at V and 5 bases at J, leaving 18 bases unmatched. Germline V gives CDR1 SGHTA, CDR2 FQGNSA. This CDR3 is built from 19 residues. The CDR3 is CASSPGGRLAGGARETQYF. In nucleotides, the CDR3 is TGTGCCAGCAGCCCCGGTGGGAGGCTAGCGGGGGGGGCGAGGGAGACCCAGTACTTC.

The genes are TRBV5-4 and TRBJ2-6; D is perhaps TRBD1 (5 bases). CDR3 length equals 17 residues. V was shortened by 4 bases and J by 0 bases, with 14 bases between the two germline ends. Germline CDR1 SGHNT, CDR2 YYREEE (reference sequence). This chain's CDR3 is CASSPSTVPSGANVLTF. CDR3 bases: TGTGCCAGCAGCCCGTCGACAGTTCCCTCTGGGGCCAACGTCCTGACTTTC.

This clone was recorded a few times. The rearrangement uses TRBV25-1 and TRBJ1-2, with D tentatively TRBD1 (5 bases). The V end was cut by 9 bases, the J end by 8 bases, with 16 bases between. Germline V CDR1 and CDR2: MGHDK, SYGVNS. The CDR3 consists of 12 residues. The CDR3 DNA follows: TGTGCCAGTCAAGACAGATCTGGCGGCTACACCTTC. It translates to CASQDRSGGYTF.

This clone was seen only a few times. The chain carries TRBV28 and TRBJ2-7; 8 positions match TRBD2. The germline CDR1 and CDR2 sequences are MDHEN and SYDVKM. The CDR3 extends over 16 amino acids. Trimming took 5 bases from V and 0 from J; bases not matched to a gene: 9. The chain's CDR3 is CASSHRTSGTSYEQYV. The CDR3 nucleotides are TGTGCCAGCAGTCACCGTACTAGCGGAACCTCCTACGAGCAGTACGTC.

This chain uses TRBV9 with TRBJ2-3, with 7 positions matching TRBD2. Germline trimming cut 0 bases from V and 3 bases from J; bases unmatched to any gene: 10. Germline assignment: CDR1 SGDLS and CDR2 YYNGEE. This CDR3 contains 17 residues. The CDR3 loop reads CASSVDLGAGLTDTQYF. In nucleotides, the CDR3 is TGTGCCAGCAGCGTAGATCTTGGAGCGGGGCTTACAGATACGCAGTATTTT.

This clone was counted a few times. The V call is TRBV29-1, the J call TRBJ1-1; 10 bases are a match to TRBD1. J gave up 5 bases and V 1 base, and 4 bases lay outside the gene matches. The CDR3 covers 14 residues. Germline CDR1 is SQVTM and CDR2 is ANQGSEA. This CDR3 reads CSVEGGTGVTEAFF. In DNA form, the CDR3 reads TGCAGCGTTGAAGGAGGGACAGGGGTTACTGAAGCTTTCTTT.

The gene calls are TRBV19 and TRBJ1-2; tentatively, D is TRBD1 (5 bases). Germline CDR1 reads LNHDA; CDR2 reads SQIVND (reference sequence). This CDR3 spans 13 amino acids. V was cut by 3 bases and J by 3 bases, with 8 bases left in between. CDR3 protein: CASSIRQYYGYTF. CDR3 DNA: TGTGCCAGTAGTATTCGACAGTACTATGGCTACACCTTC.

This clone was recorded many times. The chain links TRBV12-5 to TRBJ1-1, with D uncertain. The V end was cut by 1 base, the J end by 0 bases, with 3 bases between. The CDR3 consists of 13 residues. CDR1 is LGHNT, CDR2 FRNRAP, per germline. For the CDR3, the DNA is TGTGCTAGTGGTTTGGAGATGAACACTGAAGCTTTCTTT. Protein: CASGLEMNTEAFF.

This clone came up a few times. The DNA of the CDR3 is TGTGCCAGCAGCTTAGTCGCGCGCACAGATACGCAGTATTTT. Protein product: CASSLVARTDTQYF. The rearrangement uses TRBV11-2 and TRBJ2-3; unclear D gene. Germline-derived CDR1 and CDR2 are SGHAT and FQNNGV. Trimming stripped 1 base from V and 1 base from J, with 6 bases between. The CDR3 has 14 amino acids.

This clone occurred many times. The chain couples TRBV15 to TRBJ2-1, with 7 positions matching TRBD2. CDR1 and CDR2 from the germline V gene are LNHNV and YYDKDF (reference sequence). Trimming took 7 bases from V and 0 from J; bases not matched to a gene: 3. This CDR3 comprises 14 residues. The CDR3 DNA sequence: TGTGCCACCAAACCGGGAGGCTCCTACAATGAGCAGTTCTTC. Translation gives CATKPGGSYNEQFF.

The rearrangement uses TRBV7-2 and TRBJ1-1; D may be TRBD1 (5 bases). Trimming cost V 3 bases and J 4 bases, with 12 bases left between them. CDR1 SGHTA and CDR2 FQGNSA come from the germline V gene. The CDR3 consists of 14 residues. CDR3 residues: CASSFSAGLTEAFF. CDR3 bases: TGTGCCAGCAGCTTCTCTGCGGGGCTCACTGAAGCTTTCTTT.

This clone was detected once. CDR3 DNA sequence: TGTGCCAGCAGCCCGGCGGGAGACAGCCTCTATGGCTACACCTTC. Protein: CASSPAGDSLYGYTF. The rearrangement joins TRBV5-6 to TRBJ1-2; tentative D call: TRBD1 (5 bases). Germline V gene sequence: CDR1 SGHDT, CDR2 YYEEEE. CDR3 length equals 15 residues. The V end lost 4 bases, the J end lost 4 bases, and 17 bases lay between the germline ends.

Only a few counts were recorded for this clone. The J gene is TRBJ2-7, the V gene TRBV4-2; maybe TRBD1 (6 bases). Germline CDR1 and CDR2: LGHNA and YNFKEQ. CDR3 length: 16 residues. The germline V and J ends were trimmed by 4 bases and 2 bases, with 18 bases remaining between them. The CDR3 DNA reads as TGTGCCAGCAGCCCGAAGGGTTCAACAGGGACCTACGAGCAGTACTTC. It codes for CASSPKGSTGTYEQYF.

This chain links TRBV30 with TRBJ1-3; the D is unclear. This CDR3 is 14 amino acids long. The V end was cut by 4 bases, the J end by 0 bases, with 10 bases between. Germline V gene data show CDR1 as GTSNPN and CDR2 as SVGIG (reference sequence). The CDR3 is CAWTFWSSGNTIYF. DNA for the CDR3: TGTGCCTGGACGTTTTGGAGCTCTGGAAACACCATATATTTT.

This clone is medium-sized in the sample. The rearrangement uses TRBV27 and TRBJ2-4, with TRBD2 as a possible D gene (6 bases). Trimming took off 4 bases at V and 5 bases at J, with 18 bases between the two ends. The CDR3 contains 16 residues. In germline, CDR1 is MNHEY, CDR2 SMNVEV (reference sequence). The CDR3 coding sequence is TGTGCCAGCAGTTCCGGGGGAGTTTGGGGTCAAAACATTCAGTACTTC. Its protein product is CASSSGGVWGQNIQYF.

This clone came up a few times. The genes are TRBV4-3 and TRBJ1-2; 8 nucleotides align to TRBD1. Germline assignment: CDR1 LGHNA and CDR2 YSLEER. Losses at the gene ends were 0 bases for V and 8 bases for J; bases not matched to a gene: 11. The CDR3 contains 16 residues. The CDR3 DNA follows: TGCGCCAGCAGCCAAGATACGGACAGGGCCTCAGGGGGCTACACCTTC. Its translation: CASSQDTDRASGGYTF.

The rearrangement joins TRBV5-4 to TRBJ1-1; maybe TRBD1 (6 bases). The germline V gene has CDR1 SGHNT and CDR2 YYREEE (reference sequence). The CDR3 has 15 residues. V lost 4 bases and J lost 2, with 15 bases in between. The DNA for the CDR3 is TGTGCCAGCAGCCCCCTAGTGGGGACAAACACTGAAGCTTTCTTT. The encoded protein is CASSPLVGTNTEAFF. The full variable domain, in which reference TRBV5-4 and TRBJ1-1 provide the parts outside the CDR3, is ETGVTQSPTHLIKTRGQQVTLRCSSQSGHNTVSWYQQALGQGPQFIFQYYREEENGRGNFPPRFSGLQFPNYSSELNVNALELDDSALYLCASSPLVGTNTEAFFGQGTRLTVV.

This clone has just a few counts. The chain is built from TRBV10-2 and TRBJ1-5; D is uncertain. V was cut by 6 bases and J by 4 bases, with 10 bases left in between. Germline lookup yields CDR1 WSHSY and CDR2 SAAADI. The CDR3 covers 13 residues. The CDR3 DNA follows: TGCGCCAGCAGCTCACAGCAAAATCAGCCCCAGCATTTT. Protein sequence: CASSSQQNQPQHF.

The chain recombines TRBV28 with TRBJ1-6, with D perhaps TRBD1 (5 bases). The V gene's germline CDR1 is MDHEN and CDR2 SYDVKM. The CDR3 runs 16 residues. The V end was cut by 2 bases, the J end by 0 bases, with 8 bases between. The CDR3 region has the DNA TGTGCCAGCAGTTTAGGGGGGTTCTCCTATAATTCACCCCTCCACTTT. Its protein is CASSLGGFSYNSPLHF.

This chain joins TRBV9 and TRBJ2-1; D remains unclear. This CDR3 is built from 13 residues. From germline, CDR1 is SGDLS and CDR2 YYNGEE. Trimming removed 6 bases at V and 6 bases at J, with 13 bases between. CDR3 sequence reads: CASNPWGGNEQFF. The CDR3 nucleotides read TGTGCCAGCAACCCTTGGGGTGGCAATGAGCAGTTCTTC. The full variable domain, with the rest looked up from reference TRBV9 and TRBJ2-1, is DSGVTQTPKHLITATGQRVTLRCSPRSGDLSVYWYQQSLDQGLQFLIQYYNGEERAKGNILERFSAQQFPDLHSELNLSSLELGDSALYFCASNPWGGNEQFFGPGTRLTVL.